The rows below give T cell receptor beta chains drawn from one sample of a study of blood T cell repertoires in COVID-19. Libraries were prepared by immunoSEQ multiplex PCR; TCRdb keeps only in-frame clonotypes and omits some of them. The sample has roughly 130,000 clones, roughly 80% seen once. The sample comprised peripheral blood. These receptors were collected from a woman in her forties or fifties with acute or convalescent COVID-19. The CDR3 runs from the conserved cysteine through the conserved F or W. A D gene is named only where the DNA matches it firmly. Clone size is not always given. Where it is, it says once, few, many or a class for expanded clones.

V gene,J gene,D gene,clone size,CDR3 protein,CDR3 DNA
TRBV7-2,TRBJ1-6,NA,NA,CASSLSGDSPLHF,TGTGCCAGCAGCTTATCAGGGGACTCACCCCTCCACTTT
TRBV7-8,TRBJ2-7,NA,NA,CASSLEYRSHEQYF,TGTGCCAGCAGCTTAGAGTACAGGTCCCACGAGCAGTACTTC
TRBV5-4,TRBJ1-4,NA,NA,CASSLATANEKLFF,TGTGCCAGCAGCTTGGCTACAGCTAATGAAAAACTGTTTTTT
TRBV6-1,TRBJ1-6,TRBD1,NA,CASSSSPQGSSPLHF,TGTGCCAGCAGTTCGTCGCCACAGGGGTCATCACCCCTCCACTTT
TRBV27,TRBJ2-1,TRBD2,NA,CASSLAAGGGYNEQFF,TGTGCCAGCAGTTTAGCAGCGGGGGGTGGGTACAATGAGCAGTTCTTC
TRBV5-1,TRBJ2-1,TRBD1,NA,CASSDLRGQGGDEQFF,TGCGCCAGCAGCGACCTTCGGGGACAGGGTGGCGATGAGCAGTTCTTC
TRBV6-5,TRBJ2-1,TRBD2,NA,CASSNIAGGRFEQFF,TGTGCCAGCAGTAATATAGCGGGGGGGCGGTTTGAGCAGTTCTTC
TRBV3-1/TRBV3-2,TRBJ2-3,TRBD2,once,CASSQDASGGPDTQYF,TGTGCCAGCAGCCAAGATGCAAGCGGGGGCCCAGATACGCAGTATTTT
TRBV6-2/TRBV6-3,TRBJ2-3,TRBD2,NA,CASSPRLAGGDTQYF,TGTGCCAGCAGTCCGAGACTAGCGGGGGGCGATACGCAGTATTTT
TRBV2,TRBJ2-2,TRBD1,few,CASSRGNANTGELFF,TGTGCCAGCAGCAGGGGGAACGCGAACACCGGGGAGCTGTTTTTT
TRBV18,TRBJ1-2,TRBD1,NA,CASSPRTGQRGYTF,TGTGCCAGCTCACCACGGACAGGGCAGCGTGGCTACACCTTC
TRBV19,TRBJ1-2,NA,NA,CASSIRGRGYGYTF,TGTGCCAGTAGTATCCGGGGCAGGGGTTATGGCTACACCTTC
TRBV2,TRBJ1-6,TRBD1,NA,CASSATGNNSPLHF,TGTGCCAGCAGTGCGACAGGGAATAATTCACCCCTCCACTTT
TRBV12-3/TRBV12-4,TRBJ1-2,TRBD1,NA,CASSLTGGMRYTF,TGTGCCAGCAGTTTGACAGGGGGGATGCGCTACACCTTC
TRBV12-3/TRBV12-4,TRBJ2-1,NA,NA,CASSRTAYNEQFF,TGTGCCAGCAGTAGGACAGCATACAATGAGCAGTTCTTC
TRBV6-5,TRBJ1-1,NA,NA,CASTQGHMGNTEAFF,TGTGCCAGCACCCAGGGACATATGGGTAACACTGAAGCTTTCTTT
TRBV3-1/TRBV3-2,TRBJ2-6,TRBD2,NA,CASSQGLAGTPGANVLTF,TGTGCCAGCAGCCAAGGACTAGCGGGCACTCCGGGGGCCAACGTCCTGACTTTC
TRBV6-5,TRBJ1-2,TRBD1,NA,CASSGQGYGYTF,TGTGCCAGCAGCGGACAGGGTTATGGCTACACCTTC
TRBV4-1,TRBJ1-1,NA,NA,CASSQEAGIAEAFF,TGCGCCAGCAGCCAAGAAGCGGGTATCGCTGAAGCTTTCTTT
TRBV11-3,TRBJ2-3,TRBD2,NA,CASSLGRGLAGFTDTQYF,TGTGCCAGCAGCTTAGGCCGCGGCCTAGCGGGGTTCACAGATACGCAGTATTTT
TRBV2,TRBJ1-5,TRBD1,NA,CASRNTGGASNQPQHF,TGTGCCAGCAGAAATACAGGGGGCGCCTCTAATCAGCCCCAGCATTTT
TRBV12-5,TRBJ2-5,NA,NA,CASGLVLGRSRDQYF,TGTGCTAGTGGTTTGGTACTAGGCAGATCGCGGGACCAGTACTTC
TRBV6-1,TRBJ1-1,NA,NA,CASSDRVRDTEAFF,TGTGCCAGCAGTGACAGGGTTAGGGACACTGAAGCTTTCTTT
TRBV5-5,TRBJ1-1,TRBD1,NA,CASSFGQGITEAFF,TGTGCCAGCAGCTTCGGACAGGGGATTACTGAAGCTTTCTTT
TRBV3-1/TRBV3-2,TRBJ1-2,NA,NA,CASSQTSGNYGYTF,TGTGCCAGCAGCCAAACTTCAGGCAACTATGGCTACACCTTC
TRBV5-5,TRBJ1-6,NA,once,CASSLTGNSPLHF,TGTGCCAGCAGCTTAACAGGGAATTCACCCCTCCACTTT
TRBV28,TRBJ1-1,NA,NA,CASSGMNTEAFF,TGTGCCAGCAGCGGGATGAACACTGAAGCTTTCTTT
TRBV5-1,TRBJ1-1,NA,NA,CASSLAGGFAEAFF,TGCGCCAGCAGCTTGGCCGGGGGATTCGCTGAAGCTTTCTTT
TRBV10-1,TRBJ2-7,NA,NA,CASSSSDSYKQYF,TGCGCCAGCAGTTCCTCGGACTCCTACAAGCAGTACTTC
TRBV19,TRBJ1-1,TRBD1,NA,CASSIVPGGNTEAFF,TGTGCCAGTAGTATAGTTCCAGGGGGGAACACTGAAGCTTTCTTT
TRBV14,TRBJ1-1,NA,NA,CASSQDQVTEAFF,TGTGCCAGCAGCCAAGATCAGGTAACTGAAGCTTTCTTT
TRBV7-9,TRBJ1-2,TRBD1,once,CASSLGQGANYGYTF,TGTGCCAGCAGCTTAGGACAGGGGGCCAACTATGGCTACACCTTC
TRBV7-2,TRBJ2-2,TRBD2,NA,CASRIGLAGSWTGELFF,TGTGCCAGCAGAATTGGACTAGCGGGGTCGTGGACCGGGGAGCTGTTTTTT
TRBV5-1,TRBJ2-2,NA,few,CASKASGNTGELFF,TGCGCCAGCAAGGCCAGCGGGAACACCGGGGAGCTGTTTTTT
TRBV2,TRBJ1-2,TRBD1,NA,CASSNGGGALGYTF,TGTGCCAGCAGTAACGGAGGGGGCGCGTTGGGCTACACCTTC
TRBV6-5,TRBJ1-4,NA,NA,CATTAGATNEKLFF,TGTGCCACCACCGCCGGAGCAACTAATGAAAAACTGTTTTTT
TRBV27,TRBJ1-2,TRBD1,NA,CASSSNRGQVYGYTF,TGTGCCAGCAGTTCGAACAGGGGGCAGGTCTATGGCTACACCTTC
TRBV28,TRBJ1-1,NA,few,CASSSTTGRTEAFF,TGTGCCAGCAGTTCCACGACAGGAAGGACTGAAGCTTTCTTT
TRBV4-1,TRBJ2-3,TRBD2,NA,CASSQDGLAGASTDTQYF,TGCGCCAGCAGCCAAGACGGACTAGCGGGGGCTAGCACAGATACGCAGTATTTT
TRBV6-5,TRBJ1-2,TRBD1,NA,CASRIPGGGGYTF,TGTGCCAGCAGGATCCCAGGGGGCGGTGGCTACACCTTC
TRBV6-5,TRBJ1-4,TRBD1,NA,CASSYNLQGAGEKLFF,TGTGCCAGCAGTTATAATCTTCAGGGGGCTGGAGAAAAACTGTTTTTT
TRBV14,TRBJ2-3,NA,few,CASSRRPGQGGTDTQYF,TGTGCCAGCAGCCGTAGACCGGGGCAGGGAGGAACAGATACGCAGTATTTT
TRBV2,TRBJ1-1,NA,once,CASTPRGGGRNTEAFF,TGTGCCAGCACCCCCAGAGGGGGGGGACGGAACACTGAAGCTTTCTTT
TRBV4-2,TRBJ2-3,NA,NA,CASSQEGTGRVTDTQYF,TGTGCCAGCAGCCAAGAAGGTACAGGGAGAGTAACAGATACGCAGTATTTT
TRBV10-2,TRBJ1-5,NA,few,CASSDIPQGINQPQHF,TGCGCCAGCAGTGACATACCCCAGGGTATCAATCAGCCCCAGCATTTT
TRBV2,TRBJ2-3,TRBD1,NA,CASARQGAQTDTQYF,TGTGCCAGCGCCAGACAGGGGGCGCAAACAGATACGCAGTATTTT
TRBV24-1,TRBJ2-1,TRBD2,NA,CATSDASGGRYNEQFF,TGTGCCACCAGTGATGCGAGCGGGGGCCGATACAATGAGCAGTTCTTC
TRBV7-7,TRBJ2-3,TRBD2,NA,CASSSGLAGPTDTQYF,TGTGCCAGCAGCTCAGGACTAGCGGGACCCACAGATACGCAGTATTTT
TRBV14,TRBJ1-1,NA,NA,CASSRGGKNTEAFF,TGTGCCAGCAGCCGCGGGGGTAAGAACACTGAAGCTTTCTTT
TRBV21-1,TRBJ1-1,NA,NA,CASRKGGGGTEAFF,TGTGCCAGCAGGAAGGGAGGAGGTGGCACTGAAGCTTTCTTT
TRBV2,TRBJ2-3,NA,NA,CASSLSFPSAF,TGTGCCAGCAGTCTTAGTTTCCCTAGTGCCTTT
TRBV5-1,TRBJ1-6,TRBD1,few,CASSLGTGDSPLHF,TGCGCCAGCAGCTTGGGGACAGGGGATTCACCCCTCCACTTT
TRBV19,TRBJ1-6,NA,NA,CASSMGDFQGFNSPLHF,TGTGCCAGTAGTATGGGGGACTTCCAGGGTTTTAATTCACCCCTCCACTTT
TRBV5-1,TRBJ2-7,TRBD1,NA,CASSLDGTGVTYEQYF,TGCGCCAGCAGCTTGGACGGGACAGGAGTCACCTACGAGCAGTACTTC
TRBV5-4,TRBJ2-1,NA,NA,CASSTQGRDNEQFF,TGTGCCAGCAGCACCCAGGGAAGGGACAATGAGCAGTTCTTC